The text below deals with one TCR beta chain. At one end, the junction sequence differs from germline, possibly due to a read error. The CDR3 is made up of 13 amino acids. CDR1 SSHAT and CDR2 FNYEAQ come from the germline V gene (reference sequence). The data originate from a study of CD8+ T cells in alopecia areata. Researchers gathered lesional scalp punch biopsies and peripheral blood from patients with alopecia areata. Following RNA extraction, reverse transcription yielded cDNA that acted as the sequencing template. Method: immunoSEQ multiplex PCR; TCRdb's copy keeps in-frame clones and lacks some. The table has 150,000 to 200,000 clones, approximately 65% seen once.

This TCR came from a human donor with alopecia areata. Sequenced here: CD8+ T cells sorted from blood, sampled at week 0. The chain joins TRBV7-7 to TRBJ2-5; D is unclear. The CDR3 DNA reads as TGCGCCAGCAGCCAAGGCGGACAAGAGACCCAGTACTTC. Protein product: CASSQGGQETQYF.